The rows below give T cell receptor beta chains drawn from one sample of a study of blood T cell repertoires in COVID-19. Assay: immunoSEQ multiplex PCR; the TCRdb copy retains only in-frame clones and omits some. Of about 100,000 clones in the sample, around four fifths are singletons; the top ten hold under 15%. Sequenced input: peripheral blood. The receptors were sampled from a man between 45 and 60 years old with active or convalescent COVID-19. CDR3s include the opening cysteine and the closing phenylalanine or tryptophan. D genes are given only for firm matches. Size tells how often a clone was seen (once, few, many) or the class of an expanded clone, and some rows leave it out.

cdr3_nt cdr3_aa d_call j_call v_call clone_size
TGTGCCAGCAGTTGGACAGGGGGGCGCGAGCAGTACTTC CASSWTGGREQYF TRBD1 TRBJ2-7 TRBV6-5 NA
TGTGCCAGCAAAAGGGGCGGAAACAATGAGCAGTTCTTC CASKRGGNNEQFF NA TRBJ2-1 TRBV2 NA
TGTGCCAGCAGTGATTATCTGAGGCCCCGGGACAGGGGTCTTAGCTCCTACGAGCAGTACTTC CASSDYLRPRDRGLSSYEQYF TRBD1 TRBJ2-7 TRBV2 NA
TGTGCCAGCAGTTTAGACCGACTAGGGCAGTTCTTC CASSLDRLGQFF NA TRBJ2-1 TRBV12-3/TRBV12-4 NA
TGTGCCAGCAGTGAAGATTTGTCTAGCGAGACCCAGTACTTC CASSEDLSSETQYF NA TRBJ2-5 TRBV2 NA
TGTGCCAGCAGTTACTCGGGGATAGCGGGAGTCAGGGACAATGAGCAGTTCTTC CASSYSGIAGVRDNEQFF TRBD2 TRBJ2-1 TRBV6-2/TRBV6-3 once
TGTGCCTGGAGTGTACAGGGGACCCCAGGAAAACTGTTTTTT CAWSVQGTPGKLFF TRBD1 TRBJ1-4 TRBV30 once
TGTGCCAGCAGCTCCGACAGGGCTACTGGGGCCAACGTCCTGACTTTC CASSSDRATGANVLTF TRBD1 TRBJ2-6 TRBV7-9 once
TGCGCCAGCAGCCAACGGACAGGGCCTAATGAAAAACTGTTTTTT CASSQRTGPNEKLFF TRBD1 TRBJ1-4 TRBV5-1 NA
TGTGCCAGCATGATTCAGGGTATGACAGATACGCAGTATTTT CASMIQGMTDTQYF NA TRBJ2-3 TRBV2 NA
TGTGCCAGCAGCGACCTAGCGGGACTTAAGAATGAGCAGTTCTTC CASSDLAGLKNEQFF TRBD2 TRBJ2-1 TRBV2 NA
TGTGCCAGCAGTGGGGCTGAAAACGAGCAGTACTTC CASSGAENEQYF NA TRBJ2-7 TRBV2 NA